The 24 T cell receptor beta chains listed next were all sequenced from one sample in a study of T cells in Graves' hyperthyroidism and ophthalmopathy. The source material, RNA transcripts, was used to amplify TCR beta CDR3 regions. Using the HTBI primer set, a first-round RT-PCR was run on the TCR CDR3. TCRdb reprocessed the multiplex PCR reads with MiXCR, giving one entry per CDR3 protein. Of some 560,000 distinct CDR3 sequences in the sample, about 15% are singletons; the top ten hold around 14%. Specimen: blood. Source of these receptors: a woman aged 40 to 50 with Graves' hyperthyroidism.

The CDR3 protein is CSALRRTDTQYF. Here the CDR3 DNA reads TGCAGTGCTCTTCGCCGCACAGATACGCAGTATTTT. This chain links TRBV20-1 with TRBJ2-3; D gene uncertain. Trimming took off 5 bases at V and 1 base at J, with 7 bases between the two ends. This CDR3 has 12 amino acids. Germline CDR1 reads DFQATT; CDR2 reads SNEGSKA (reference sequence).

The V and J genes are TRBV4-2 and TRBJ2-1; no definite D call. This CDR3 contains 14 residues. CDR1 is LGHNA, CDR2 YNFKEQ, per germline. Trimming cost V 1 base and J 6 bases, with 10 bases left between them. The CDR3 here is CASSQVVYLNEQFF. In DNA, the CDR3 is TGTGCCAGCAGCCAAGTGGTCTACCTCAATGAGCAGTTCTTC.

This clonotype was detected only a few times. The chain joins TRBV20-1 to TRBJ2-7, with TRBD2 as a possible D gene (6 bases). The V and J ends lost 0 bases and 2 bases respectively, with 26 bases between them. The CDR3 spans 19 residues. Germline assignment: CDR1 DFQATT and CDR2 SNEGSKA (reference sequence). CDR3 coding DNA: TGCAGTGCTAGAGATGAGAGGGGTCGCGGGCTAGCGTTCACCTACGAGCAGTACTTC. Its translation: CSARDERGRGLAFTYEQYF.

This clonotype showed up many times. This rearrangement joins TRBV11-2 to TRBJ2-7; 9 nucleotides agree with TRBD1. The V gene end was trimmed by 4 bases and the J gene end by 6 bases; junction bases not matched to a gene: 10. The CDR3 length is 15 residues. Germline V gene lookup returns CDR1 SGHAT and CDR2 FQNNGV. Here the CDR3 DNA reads TGTGCCAGCAGCTACCGGACAGGGGCCGTAGCCGAGCAGTACTTC. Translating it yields CASSYRTGAVAEQYF.

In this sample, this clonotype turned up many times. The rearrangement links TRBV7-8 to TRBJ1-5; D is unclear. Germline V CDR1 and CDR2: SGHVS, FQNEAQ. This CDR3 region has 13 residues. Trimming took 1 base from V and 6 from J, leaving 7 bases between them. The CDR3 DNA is TGTGCCAGCAGCTTAGGGGGAAGTCAGCCCCAGCATTTT. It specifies CASSLGGSQPQHF.

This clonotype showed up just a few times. CDR3 residues: CSARALATDEQFF. The CDR3 coding sequence is TGCAGTGCTAGAGCGCTAGCTACAGATGAGCAGTTCTTC. The chain carries TRBV20-1 and TRBJ2-1; D perhaps matches TRBD2 (5 bases). V lost 1 base to trimming and J lost 8 bases, with 12 bases between them. The CDR3 spans 13 residues. Germline loops: CDR1 DFQATT, CDR2 SNEGSKA (reference sequence).

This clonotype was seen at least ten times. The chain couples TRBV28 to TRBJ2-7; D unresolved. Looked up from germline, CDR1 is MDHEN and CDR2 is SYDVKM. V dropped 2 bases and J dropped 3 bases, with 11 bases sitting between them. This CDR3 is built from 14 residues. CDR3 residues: CASSLLSRSYEQYF. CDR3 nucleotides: TGTGCCAGCAGTTTACTTTCCAGAAGCTACGAGCAGTACTTC.

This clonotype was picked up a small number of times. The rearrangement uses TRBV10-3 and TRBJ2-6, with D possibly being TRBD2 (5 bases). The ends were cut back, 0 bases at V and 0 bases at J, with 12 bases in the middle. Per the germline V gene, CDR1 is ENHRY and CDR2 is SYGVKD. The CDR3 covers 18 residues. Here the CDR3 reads CAISESDGGFSGANVLTF. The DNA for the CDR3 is TGTGCCATCAGTGAGTCGGATGGAGGATTCTCTGGGGCCAACGTCCTGACTTTC.

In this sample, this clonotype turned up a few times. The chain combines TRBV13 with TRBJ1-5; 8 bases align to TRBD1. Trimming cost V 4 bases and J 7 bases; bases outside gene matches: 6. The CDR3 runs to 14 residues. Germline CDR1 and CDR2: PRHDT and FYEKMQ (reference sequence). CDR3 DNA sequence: TGTGCCAGCAGCTCCGACAGGGGCGGGCAGCCCCAGCATTTT. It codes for CASSSDRGGQPQHF.

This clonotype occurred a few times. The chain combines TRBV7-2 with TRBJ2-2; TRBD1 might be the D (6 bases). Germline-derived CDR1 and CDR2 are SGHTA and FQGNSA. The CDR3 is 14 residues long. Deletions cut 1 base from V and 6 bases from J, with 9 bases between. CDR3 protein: CASSLGGQAGELFF. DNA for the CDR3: TGTGCCAGCAGCTTAGGGGGGCAAGCCGGGGAGCTGTTTTTT.

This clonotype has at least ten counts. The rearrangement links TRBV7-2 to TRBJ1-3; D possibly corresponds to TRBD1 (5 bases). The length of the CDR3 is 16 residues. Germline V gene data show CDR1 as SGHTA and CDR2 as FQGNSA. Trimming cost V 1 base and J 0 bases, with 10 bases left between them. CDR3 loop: CASSLEGTPSGNTIYF. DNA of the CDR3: TGTGCCAGCAGCTTAGAGGGGACCCCCTCTGGAAACACCATATATTTT.

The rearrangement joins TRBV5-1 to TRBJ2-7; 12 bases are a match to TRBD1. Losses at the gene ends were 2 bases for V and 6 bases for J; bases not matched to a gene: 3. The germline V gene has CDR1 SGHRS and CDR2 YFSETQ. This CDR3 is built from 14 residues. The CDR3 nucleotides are TGCGCCAGCAGCTTTGGGACAGGGGGCCTCGAGCAGTACTTC. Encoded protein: CASSFGTGGLEQYF.

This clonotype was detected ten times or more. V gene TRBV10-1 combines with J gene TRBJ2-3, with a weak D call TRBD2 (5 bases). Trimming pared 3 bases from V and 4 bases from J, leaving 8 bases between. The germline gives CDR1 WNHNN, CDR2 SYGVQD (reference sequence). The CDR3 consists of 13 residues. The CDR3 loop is CASSESGSDTQYF. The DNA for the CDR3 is TGCGCCAGCAGTGAATCGGGATCAGATACGCAGTATTTT.

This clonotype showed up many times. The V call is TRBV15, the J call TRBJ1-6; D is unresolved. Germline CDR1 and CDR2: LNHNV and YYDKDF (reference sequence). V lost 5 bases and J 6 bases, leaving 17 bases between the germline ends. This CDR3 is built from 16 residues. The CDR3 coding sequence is TGTGCCACCAGCCGAAAGAAGGGAGGAGGTAATTCACCCCTCCACTTT. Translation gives CATSRKKGGGNSPLHF.

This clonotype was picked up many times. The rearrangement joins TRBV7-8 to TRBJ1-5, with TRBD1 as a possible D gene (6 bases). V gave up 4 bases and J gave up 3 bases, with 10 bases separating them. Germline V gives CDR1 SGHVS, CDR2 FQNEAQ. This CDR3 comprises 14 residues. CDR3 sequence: CASSSDSFNQPQHF. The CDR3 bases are TGTGCCAGCAGCTCGGACAGTTTCAATCAGCCCCAGCATTTT.

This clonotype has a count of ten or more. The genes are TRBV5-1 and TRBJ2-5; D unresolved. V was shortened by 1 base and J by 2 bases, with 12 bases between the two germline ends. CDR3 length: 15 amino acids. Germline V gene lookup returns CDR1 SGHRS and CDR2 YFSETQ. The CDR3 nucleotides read TGCGCCAGCAGCTTGCTGCTACAGCAACAAGAGACCCAGTACTTC. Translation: CASSLLLQQQETQYF. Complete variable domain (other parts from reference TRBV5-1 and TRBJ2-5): KAGVTQTPRYLIKTRGQQVTLSCSPISGHRSVSWYQQTPGQGLQFLFEYFSETQRNKGNFPGRFSGRQFSNSRSEMNVSTLELGDSALYLCASSLLLQQQETQYFGPGTRLLVL.

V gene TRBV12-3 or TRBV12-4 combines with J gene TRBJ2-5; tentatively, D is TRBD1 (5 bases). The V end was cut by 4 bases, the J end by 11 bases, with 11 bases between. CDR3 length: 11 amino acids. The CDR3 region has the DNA TGTGCCAGCAGTTCAACAGGAAGACAGTACTTC. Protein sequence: CASSSTGRQYF.

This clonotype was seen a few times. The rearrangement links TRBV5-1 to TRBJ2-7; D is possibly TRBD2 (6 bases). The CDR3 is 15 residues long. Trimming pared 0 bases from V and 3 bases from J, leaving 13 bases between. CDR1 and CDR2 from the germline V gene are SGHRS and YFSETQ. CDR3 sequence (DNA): TGCGCCAGCAGCTTGGCTGAGGCGGGAATCTACGAGCAGTACTTC. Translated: CASSLAEAGIYEQYF.

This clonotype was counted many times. The CDR3 DNA reads as TGTGCCAGCTCTCCCGACAGGGTCGAGCAGTACTTC. It codes for CASSPDRVEQYF. This chain links TRBV18 with TRBJ2-7; TRBD1 matches 7 bases. CDR1 is KGHSH and CDR2 is LQKENI in the germline V gene. This CDR3 has 12 amino acids. J gave up 6 bases and V 6 bases, and 5 bases lay outside the gene matches.

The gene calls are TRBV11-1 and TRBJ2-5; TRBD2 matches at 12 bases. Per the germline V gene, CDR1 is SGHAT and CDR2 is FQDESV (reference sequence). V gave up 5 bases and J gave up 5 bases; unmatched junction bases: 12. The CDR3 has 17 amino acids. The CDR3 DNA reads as TGTGCCAGCAGCCGACTAGCGGGAGAAAGGCCTTCGGAGACCCAGTACTTC. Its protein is CASSRLAGERPSETQYF.

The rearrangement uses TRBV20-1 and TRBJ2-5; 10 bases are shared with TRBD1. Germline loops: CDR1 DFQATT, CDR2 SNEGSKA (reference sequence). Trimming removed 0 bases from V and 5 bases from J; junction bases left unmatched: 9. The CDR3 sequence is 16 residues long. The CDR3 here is CSARDDRGQADETQYF. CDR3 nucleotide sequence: TGCAGTGCTAGAGATGACAGGGGGCAGGCTGATGAGACCCAGTACTTC.

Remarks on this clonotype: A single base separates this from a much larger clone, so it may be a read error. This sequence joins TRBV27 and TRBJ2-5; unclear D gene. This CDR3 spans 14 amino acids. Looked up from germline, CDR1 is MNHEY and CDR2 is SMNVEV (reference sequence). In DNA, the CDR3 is TGTGCCAGCAGTTTATTTGGAGTCCAAGAGACCCAGCACTTC. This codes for CASSLFGVQETQHF.

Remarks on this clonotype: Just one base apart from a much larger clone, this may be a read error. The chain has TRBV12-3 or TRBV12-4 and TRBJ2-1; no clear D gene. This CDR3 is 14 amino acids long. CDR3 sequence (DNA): TGTGCCAGCAGTTTAGTCCTCCGGGCCAATGGGCAGTTCTTC. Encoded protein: CASSLVLRANGQFF.

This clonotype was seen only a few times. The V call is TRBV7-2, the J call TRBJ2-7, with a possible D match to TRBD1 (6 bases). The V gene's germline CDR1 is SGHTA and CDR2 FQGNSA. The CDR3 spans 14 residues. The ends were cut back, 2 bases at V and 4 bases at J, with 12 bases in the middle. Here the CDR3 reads CASSLRGSEYEQYF. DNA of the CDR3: TGTGCCAGCAGCTTAAGGGGGTCAGAATACGAGCAGTACTTC.